These T cell receptor beta chains were read from a single sample in a study of T cell responses to AZD1222 COVID-19 vaccine. TCRdb's copy holds only in-frame clones and misses some; the assay was immunoSEQ multiplex PCR. Among about 79,000 clones listed, under 95% were seen once. The specimen comprised peripheral blood, sampled on day 0 of MenACWY control vaccination. These receptors all come from an adult in good health. Both conserved end residues are part of each CDR3.

TRBJ2-6	TRBV9	CASSGTGATRSGANVLTF
TRBJ2-3	TRBV5-6	CASSSTGAATDTQYF
TRBJ2-5	TRBV6-5	CASSSGGYQYF
TRBJ2-2	TRBV7-2	CASSSNSGAQTGELFF
TRBJ1-1	TRBV7-2	CASSKQGDLEAFF
TRBJ2-7	TRBV18	CASSQVSPPREQYF
TRBJ1-2	TRBV6-6	CASSYGLDGYTF
TRBJ1-3	TRBV15	CATSTGQGKNTIYF
TRBJ1-5	TRBV27	CASSLIWGDQPQHF
TRBJ2-7	TRBV6-5	CASSYSGTAAGQYF
TRBJ2-2	TRBV19	CASSQRASNTGELFF